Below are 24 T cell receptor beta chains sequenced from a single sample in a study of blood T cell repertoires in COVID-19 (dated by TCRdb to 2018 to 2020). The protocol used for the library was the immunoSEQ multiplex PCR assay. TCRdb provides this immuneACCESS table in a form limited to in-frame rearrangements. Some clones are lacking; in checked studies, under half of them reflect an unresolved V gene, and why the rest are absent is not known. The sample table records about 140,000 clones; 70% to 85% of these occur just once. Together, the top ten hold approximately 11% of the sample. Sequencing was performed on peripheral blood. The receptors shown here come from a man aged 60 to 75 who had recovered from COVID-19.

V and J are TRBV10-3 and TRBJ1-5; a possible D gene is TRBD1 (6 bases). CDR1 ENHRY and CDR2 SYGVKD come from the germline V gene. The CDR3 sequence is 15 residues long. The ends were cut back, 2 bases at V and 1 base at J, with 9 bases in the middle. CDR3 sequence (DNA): TGTGCCATCAGTGAGGGGAGGGGGAGCAATCAGCCCCAGCATTTT. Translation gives CAISEGRGSNQPQHF.

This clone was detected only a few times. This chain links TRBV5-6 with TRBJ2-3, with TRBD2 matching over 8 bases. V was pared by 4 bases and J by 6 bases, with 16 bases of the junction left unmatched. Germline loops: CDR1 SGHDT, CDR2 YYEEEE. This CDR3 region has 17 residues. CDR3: CASSPPWAGGLRDTQYF. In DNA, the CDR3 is TGTGCCAGCAGCCCCCCCTGGGCGGGGGGCTTGAGGGATACGCAGTATTTT.

The CDR3 DNA sequence: TGTGCCATCAGTGAGTCGTTGGGGCCGGTCAAAGTGGACTATGGCTACACCTTC. Amino acid sequence: CAISESLGPVKVDYGYTF. The J gene is TRBJ1-2, the V gene TRBV10-3; possible D gene TRBD1, 5 bases. Germline V gives CDR1 ENHRY, CDR2 SYGVKD. The V end lost 0 bases, the J end lost 3 bases, and 20 bases lay between the germline ends. The CDR3 runs 18 residues.

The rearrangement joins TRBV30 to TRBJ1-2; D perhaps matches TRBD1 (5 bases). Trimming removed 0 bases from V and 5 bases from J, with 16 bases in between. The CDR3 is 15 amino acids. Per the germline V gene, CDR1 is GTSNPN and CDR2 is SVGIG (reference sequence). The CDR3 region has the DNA TGTGCCTGGAGTGTCCTAGGGGCTGGCGTGTATGGCTACACCTTC. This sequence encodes CAWSVLGAGVYGYTF. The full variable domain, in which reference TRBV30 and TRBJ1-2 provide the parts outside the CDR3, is SQTIHQWPATLVQPVGSPLSLECTVEGTSNPNLYWYRQAAGRGLQLLFYSVGIGQISSEVPQNLSASRPQDRQFILSSKKLLLSDSGFYLCAWSVLGAGVYGYTFGSGTRLTVV.

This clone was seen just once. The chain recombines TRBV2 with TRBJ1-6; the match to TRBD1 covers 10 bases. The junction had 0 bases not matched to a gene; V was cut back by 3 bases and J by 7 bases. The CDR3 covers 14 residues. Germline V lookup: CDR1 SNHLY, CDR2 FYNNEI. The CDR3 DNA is TGTGCCAGCAGTGAGGGACAGGGGAATTCACCCCTCCACTTT. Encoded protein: CASSEGQGNSPLHF.

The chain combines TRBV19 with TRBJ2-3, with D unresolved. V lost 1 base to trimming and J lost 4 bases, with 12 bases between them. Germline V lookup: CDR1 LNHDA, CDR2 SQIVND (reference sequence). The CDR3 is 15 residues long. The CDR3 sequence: CASSIVAAAPDTQYF. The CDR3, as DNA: TGTGCCAGTAGTATAGTGGCGGCCGCACCAGATACGCAGTATTTT.

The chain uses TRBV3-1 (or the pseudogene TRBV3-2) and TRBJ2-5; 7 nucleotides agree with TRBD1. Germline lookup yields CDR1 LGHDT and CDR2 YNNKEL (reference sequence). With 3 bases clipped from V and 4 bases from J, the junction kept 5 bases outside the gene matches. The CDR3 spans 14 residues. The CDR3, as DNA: TGTGCCAGCAGCCATAGACAGGGAGCAGAGACCCAGTACTTC. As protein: CASSHRQGAETQYF.

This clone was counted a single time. The CDR3 sequence: CASSLAPDTQYF. CDR3 bases: TGTGCCAGCAGCTTGGCTCCGGATACGCAGTATTTT. The rearrangement joins TRBV5-8 to TRBJ2-3; D uncertain. Trimming took off 0 bases at V and 6 bases at J, with 5 bases between the two ends. Per germline, CDR1 SGHTS and CDR2 YDEGEE. CDR3 size: 12 residues. Full variable domain (rest looked up from reference TRBV5-8 and TRBJ2-3): EAGVTQSPTHLIKTRGQQATLRCSPISGHTSVYWYQQALGLGLQFLLWYDEGEERNRGNFPPRFSGRQFPNYSSELNVNALELEDSALYLCASSLAPDTQYFGPGTRLTVL.

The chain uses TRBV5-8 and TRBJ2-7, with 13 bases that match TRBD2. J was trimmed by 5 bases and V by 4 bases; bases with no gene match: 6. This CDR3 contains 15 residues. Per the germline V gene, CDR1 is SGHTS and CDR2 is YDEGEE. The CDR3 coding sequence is TGTGCCAGCAGCCTAGGGACTAGCGGGACCCACGAGCAGTACTTC. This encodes CASSLGTSGTHEQYF. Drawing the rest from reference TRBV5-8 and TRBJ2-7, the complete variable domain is EAGVTQSPTHLIKTRGQQATLRCSPISGHTSVYWYQQALGLGLQFLLWYDEGEERNRGNFPPRFSGRQFPNYSSELNVNALELEDSALYLCASSLGTSGTHEQYFGPGTRLTVT.

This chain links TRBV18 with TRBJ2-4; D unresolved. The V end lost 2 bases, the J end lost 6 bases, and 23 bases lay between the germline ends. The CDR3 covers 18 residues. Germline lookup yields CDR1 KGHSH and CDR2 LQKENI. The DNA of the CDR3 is TGTGCCAGCTCACCAACCCCCTCACTCCCTAATAGAGGAAACATTCAGTACTTC. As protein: CASSPTPSLPNRGNIQYF.

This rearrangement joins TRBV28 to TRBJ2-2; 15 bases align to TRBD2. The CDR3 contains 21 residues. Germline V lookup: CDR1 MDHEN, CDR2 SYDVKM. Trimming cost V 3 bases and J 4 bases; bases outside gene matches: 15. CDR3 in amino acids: CASSFNPPGLAGGPVTGELFF. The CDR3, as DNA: TGTGCCAGCAGTTTCAACCCCCCCGGACTAGCGGGGGGGCCCGTCACCGGGGAGCTGTTTTTT.

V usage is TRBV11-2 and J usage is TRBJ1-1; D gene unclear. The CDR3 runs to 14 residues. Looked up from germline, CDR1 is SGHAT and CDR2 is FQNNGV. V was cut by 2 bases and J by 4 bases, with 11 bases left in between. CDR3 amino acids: CASSLMGSGTEAFF. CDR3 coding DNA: TGTGCCAGCAGCTTAATGGGGAGTGGCACTGAAGCTTTCTTT.

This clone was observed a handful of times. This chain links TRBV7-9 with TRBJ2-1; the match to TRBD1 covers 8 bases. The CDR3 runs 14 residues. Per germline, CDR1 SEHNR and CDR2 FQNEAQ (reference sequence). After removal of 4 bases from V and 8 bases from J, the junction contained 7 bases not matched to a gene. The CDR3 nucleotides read TGTGCCAGCAGCTCCCGTGGACAGGGCGATGAGCAGTTCTTC. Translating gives CASSSRGQGDEQFF.

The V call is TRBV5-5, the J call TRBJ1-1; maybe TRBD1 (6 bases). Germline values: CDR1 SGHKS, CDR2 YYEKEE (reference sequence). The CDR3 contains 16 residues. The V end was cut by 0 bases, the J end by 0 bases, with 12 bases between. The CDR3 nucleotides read TGTGCCAGCAGCTTGGACAGGGCAACCTTGAACACTGAAGCTTTCTTT. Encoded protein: CASSLDRATLNTEAFF.

The CDR3 nucleotides are TGTGCCAGCAGCTCTACAGGGATGTCCTACAATGAGCAGTTCTTC. Translating it yields CASSSTGMSYNEQFF. The chain links TRBV7-9 to TRBJ2-1; D may be TRBD1 (6 bases). CDR3 length: 15 residues. CDR1 is SEHNR, CDR2 FQNEAQ, per germline (reference sequence). Trimming left V 4 bases short and J 1 base short, with 11 bases between.

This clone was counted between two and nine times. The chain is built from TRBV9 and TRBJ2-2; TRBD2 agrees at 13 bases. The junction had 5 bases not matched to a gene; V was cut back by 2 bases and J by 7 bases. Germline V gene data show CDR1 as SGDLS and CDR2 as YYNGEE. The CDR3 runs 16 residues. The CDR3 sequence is CASSVGTSGTVGELFF. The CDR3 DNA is TGTGCCAGCAGCGTCGGGACTAGCGGGACGGTCGGGGAGCTGTTTTTT.

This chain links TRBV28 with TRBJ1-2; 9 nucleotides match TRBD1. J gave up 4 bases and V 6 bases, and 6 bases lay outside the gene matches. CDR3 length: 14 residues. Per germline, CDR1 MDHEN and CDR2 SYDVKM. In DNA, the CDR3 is TGTGCCAGCAGCTTCATGGACAGGGGCTATGGCTACACCTTC. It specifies CASSFMDRGYGYTF.

The CDR3 sequence: CASSATRDLGANVLTF. CDR3 in DNA: TGTGCCAGCAGTGCAACGCGGGATCTCGGGGCCAACGTCCTGACTTTC. The J gene is TRBJ2-6, the V gene TRBV27; weak D call: TRBD2 (6 bases). The CDR3 has 16 amino acids. V was cut by 5 bases and J by 4 bases, with 15 bases left in between. Germline assignment: CDR1 MNHEY and CDR2 SMNVEV (reference sequence).

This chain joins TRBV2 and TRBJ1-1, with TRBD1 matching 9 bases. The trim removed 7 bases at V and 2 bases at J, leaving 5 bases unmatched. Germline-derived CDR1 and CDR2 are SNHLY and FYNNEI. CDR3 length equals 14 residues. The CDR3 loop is CASNRGQLNTEAFF. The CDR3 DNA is TGTGCCAGCAACAGGGGGCAGTTAAACACTGAAGCTTTCTTT.

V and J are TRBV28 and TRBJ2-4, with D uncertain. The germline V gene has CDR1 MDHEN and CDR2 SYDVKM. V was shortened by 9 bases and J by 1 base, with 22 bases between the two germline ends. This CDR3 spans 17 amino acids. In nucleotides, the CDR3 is TGTGCCAGTTACCCGAGAACGGGTCGAAGGGCCAAAAACATTCAGTACTTC. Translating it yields CASYPRTGRRAKNIQYF.

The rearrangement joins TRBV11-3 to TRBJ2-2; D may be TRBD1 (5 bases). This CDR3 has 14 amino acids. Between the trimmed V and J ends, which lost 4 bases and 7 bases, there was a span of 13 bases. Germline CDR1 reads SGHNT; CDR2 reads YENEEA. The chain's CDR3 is CASSSGRASGELFF. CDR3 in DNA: TGTGCCAGCAGCTCGGGCAGGGCGAGCGGGGAGCTGTTTTTT.

The CDR3 bases are TGTGCCAGCGGACACCCGGGACTAGCGGGTTCTGAGCAGTTCTTC. This translates into CASGHPGLAGSEQFF. This rearrangement joins TRBV27 to TRBJ2-1, with TRBD2 matching over 12 bases. There are 15 residues in the CDR3. J was trimmed by 9 bases and V by 8 bases; bases with no gene match: 11. Germline-derived CDR1 and CDR2 are MNHEY and SMNVEV (reference sequence).

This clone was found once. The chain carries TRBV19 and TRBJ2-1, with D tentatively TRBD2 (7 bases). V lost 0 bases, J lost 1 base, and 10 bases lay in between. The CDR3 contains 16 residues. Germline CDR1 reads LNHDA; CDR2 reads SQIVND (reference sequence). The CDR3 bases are TGTGCCAGTAGTATAGAGGCGGGGGCGTCCTACAATGAGCAGTTCTTC. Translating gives CASSIEAGASYNEQFF.

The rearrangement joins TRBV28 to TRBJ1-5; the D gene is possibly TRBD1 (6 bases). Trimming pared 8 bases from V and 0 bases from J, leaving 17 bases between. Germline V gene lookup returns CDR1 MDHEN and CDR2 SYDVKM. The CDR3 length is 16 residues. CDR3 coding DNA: TGTGCCAGCCCCCCCTCGGGGGGGCATAGCAATCAGCCCCAGCATTTT. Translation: CASPPSGGHSNQPQHF.